A single sample is the source of the 5 T cell receptor beta chains below, sequenced in a study of blood T cell repertoires in COVID-19. Profiled with immunoSEQ multiplex PCR; TCRdb holds only in-frame clones, not every one. The data contain fewer than 300,000 clones, 85% to 90% of them singletons. Source material: peripheral blood. The source is a man aged 25-40 years with acute or convalescent COVID-19.

This chain's CDR3 is CASSERVVSPLHF. In DNA form, the CDR3 reads TGTGCCAGCAGTGAACGGGTTGTGTCACCCCTCCACTTT. The chain joins TRBV25-1 to TRBJ1-6; D remains unclear. Germline V gene sequence: CDR1 MGHDK, CDR2 SYGVNS. Trimming removed 2 bases from V and 10 bases from J, with 9 bases in between. This CDR3 is 13 amino acids long. Complete variable domain (other parts from reference TRBV25-1 and TRBJ1-6): EADIYQTPRYLVIGTGKKITLECSQTMGHDKMYWYQQDPGMELHLIHYSYGVNSTEKGDLSSESTVSRIRTEHFPLTLESARPSHTSQYLCASSERVVSPLHFGNGTRLTVT.

This rearrangement joins TRBV7-9 to TRBJ2-1, with D possibly being TRBD1 (7 bases). V was shortened by 10 bases and J by 1 base, with 14 bases between the two germline ends. The V gene's germline CDR1 is SEHNR and CDR2 FQNEAQ (reference sequence). There are 14 residues in the CDR3. This chain's CDR3 is CATGAGQSYNEQFF. The CDR3 DNA reads TGTGCCACCGGGGCGGGACAGTCCTACAATGAGCAGTTCTTC.

The chain links TRBV7-8 to TRBJ2-3; 8 bases are a match to TRBD1. Trimming at V came to 4 bases and at J to 4 bases, leaving 4 bases not matched to a gene. The CDR3 runs 14 residues. Looked up from germline, CDR1 is SGHVS and CDR2 is FQNEAQ. Written as DNA, the CDR3 is TGTGCCAGCAGCTGGGGGACAGGATCAGATACGCAGTATTTT. Translated, it gives CASSWGTGSDTQYF.

V usage is TRBV27 and J usage is TRBJ1-2, with D unclear. This CDR3 contains 16 residues. Germline CDR1 reads MNHEY; CDR2 reads SMNVEV (reference sequence). V lost 2 bases and J lost 1, with 14 bases in between. The CDR3 region is CASSLKAAPLNYGYTF. The CDR3 DNA is TGTGCCAGCAGTTTAAAGGCGGCGCCCCTTAACTATGGCTACACCTTC.

The genes are TRBV5-1 and TRBJ2-1, with 11 bases aligning to TRBD2. Germline V gene data show CDR1 as SGHRS and CDR2 as YFSETQ. CDR3 length: 16 amino acids. V shed 2 bases, J shed 7 bases, and the junction held 8 bases outside the gene matches. This CDR3 reads CASSFLAGGQGNEQFF. The CDR3 DNA reads as TGCGCCAGCAGCTTTCTAGCGGGGGGCCAGGGGAATGAGCAGTTCTTC.